The present TCR beta chain was sequenced within a study of OX40 agonist ivuxolimab in advanced cancers. Data came from immunoSEQ multiplex PCR; TCRdb stores just in-frame clones and leaves some out. The data show about 95,000 clones, with roughly 87% seen just once and 0.3% to 0.4% held by the top ten. To note about this clone: What it binds is unknown.

Germline-derived CDR1 and CDR2 are LNHDA and SQIVND (reference sequence). After removal of 9 bases from V and 0 bases from J, the junction contained 13 bases not matched to a gene. The CDR3 totals 17 residues. Study outcomes and limitations: Relative to CD4+ cells, CD8+ T cells on average had more expanded clones. Certain nonresponders additionally had low normalized T-cell clonal expansion.

The starting material was CD4+ or CD8+ T cells sorted from blood, obtained in a trial of the OX40 agonist ivuxolimab. The rearrangement joins TRBV19 to TRBJ1-4, with 7 positions matching TRBD1. The origin of this receptor is an adult with an advanced solid tumor such as melanoma, head and neck, liver or kidney cancer. The DNA for the CDR3 is TGTGCCAGCTCTTGGGACAGCGGAGGGGCAACTAATGAAAAACTGTTTTTT. Its translation is CASSWDSGGATNEKLFF.